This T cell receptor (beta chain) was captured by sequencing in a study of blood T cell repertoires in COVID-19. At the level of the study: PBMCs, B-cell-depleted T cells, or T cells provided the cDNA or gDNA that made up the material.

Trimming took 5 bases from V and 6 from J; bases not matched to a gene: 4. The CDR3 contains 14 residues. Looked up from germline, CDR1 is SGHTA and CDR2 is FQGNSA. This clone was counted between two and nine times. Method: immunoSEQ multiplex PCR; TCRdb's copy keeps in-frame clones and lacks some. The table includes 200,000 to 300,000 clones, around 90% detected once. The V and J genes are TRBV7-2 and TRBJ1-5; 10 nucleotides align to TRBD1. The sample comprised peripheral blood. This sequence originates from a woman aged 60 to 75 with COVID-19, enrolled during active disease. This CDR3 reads CASSRGQGVQPQHF. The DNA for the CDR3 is TGTGCCAGCAGCAGAGGACAGGGGGTTCAGCCCCAGCATTTT.